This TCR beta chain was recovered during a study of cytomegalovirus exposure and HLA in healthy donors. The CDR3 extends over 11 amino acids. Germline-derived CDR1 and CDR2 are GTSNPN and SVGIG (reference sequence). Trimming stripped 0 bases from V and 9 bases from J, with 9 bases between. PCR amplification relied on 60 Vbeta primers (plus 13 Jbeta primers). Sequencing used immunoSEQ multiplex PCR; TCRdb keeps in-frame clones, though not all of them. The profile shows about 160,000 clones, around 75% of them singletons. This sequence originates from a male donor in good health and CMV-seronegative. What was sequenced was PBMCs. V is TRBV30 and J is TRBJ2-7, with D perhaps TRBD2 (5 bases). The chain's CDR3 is CAWSVWERQYF. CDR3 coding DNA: TGTGCCTGGAGTGTTTGGGAGAGGCAGTACTTC.